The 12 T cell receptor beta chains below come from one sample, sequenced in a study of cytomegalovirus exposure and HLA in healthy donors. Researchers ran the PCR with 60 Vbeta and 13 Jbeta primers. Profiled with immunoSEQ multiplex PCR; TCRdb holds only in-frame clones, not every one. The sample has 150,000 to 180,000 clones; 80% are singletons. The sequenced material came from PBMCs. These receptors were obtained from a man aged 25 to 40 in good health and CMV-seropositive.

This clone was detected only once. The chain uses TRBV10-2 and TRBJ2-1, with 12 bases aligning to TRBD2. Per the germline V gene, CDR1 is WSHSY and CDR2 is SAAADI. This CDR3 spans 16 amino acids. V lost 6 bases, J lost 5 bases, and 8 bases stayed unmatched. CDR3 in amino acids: CASSATRLAGDNEQFF. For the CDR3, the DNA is TGCGCCAGCAGCGCCACAAGACTAGCGGGAGACAATGAGCAGTTCTTC.

This CDR3 reads CASSSEDRDETQYF. In DNA, the CDR3 is TGTGCCAGCAGCTCCGAGGACAGGGACGAGACCCAGTACTTC. The V gene is TRBV7-9, the J gene TRBJ2-5, with 8 nucleotides matching TRBD1. Looked up from germline, CDR1 is SEHNR and CDR2 is FQNEAQ (reference sequence). The ends lost 4 bases at V and 5 bases at J; junction bases unmatched: 6. This CDR3 comprises 14 residues.

CDR3 nucleotides: TGTGCCAGCAGTTTATTGGGACTAGCGGGCACAGATACGCAGTATTTT. Translated: CASSLLGLAGTDTQYF. This sequence joins TRBV28 and TRBJ2-3, with 11 bases matching TRBD2. Trimming cost V 1 base and J 1 base; bases outside gene matches: 1. The CDR3 totals 16 residues. Germline V gene data show CDR1 as MDHEN and CDR2 as SYDVKM.

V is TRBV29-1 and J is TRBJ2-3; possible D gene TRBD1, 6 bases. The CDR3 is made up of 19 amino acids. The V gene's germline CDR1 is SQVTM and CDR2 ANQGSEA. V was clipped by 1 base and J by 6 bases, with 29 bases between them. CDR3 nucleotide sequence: TGCAGCGTTGAAGGGGGCAATGGGCAGGGGCACGACCGTGGTGATACGCAGTATTTT. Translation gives CSVEGGNGQGHDRGDTQYF.

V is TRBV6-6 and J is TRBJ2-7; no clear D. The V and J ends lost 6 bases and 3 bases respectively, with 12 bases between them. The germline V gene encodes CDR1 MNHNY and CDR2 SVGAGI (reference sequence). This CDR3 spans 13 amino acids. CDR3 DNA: TGTGCCAGCAGCCGGTTAGACAACTACGAGCAGTACTTC. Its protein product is CASSRLDNYEQYF.

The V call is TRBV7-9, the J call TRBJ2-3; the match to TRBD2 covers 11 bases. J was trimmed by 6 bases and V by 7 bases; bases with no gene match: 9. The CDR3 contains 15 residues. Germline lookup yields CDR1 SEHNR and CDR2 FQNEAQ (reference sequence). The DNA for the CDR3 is TGTGCCAGCACCCCCTCGGGACTAGCGGCGGATACGCAGTATTTT. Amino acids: CASTPSGLAADTQYF.

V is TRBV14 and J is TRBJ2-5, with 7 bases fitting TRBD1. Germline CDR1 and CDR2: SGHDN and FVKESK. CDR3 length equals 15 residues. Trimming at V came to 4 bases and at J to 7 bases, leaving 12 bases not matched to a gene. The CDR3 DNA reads TGTGCCAGCAGCCTAACAGGGGTCCCGAAGTGGACCCAGTACTTC. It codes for CASSLTGVPKWTQYF.

The CDR3 DNA is TGTGCCAGCTCACCACCGTGGACAGAGCATCTCCGAGAGACCCAGTACTTC. This encodes CASSPPWTEHLRETQYF. The chain combines TRBV18 with TRBJ2-5; a possible D gene is TRBD1 (6 bases). V was shortened by 0 bases and J by 4 bases, with 18 bases between the two germline ends. The CDR3 totals 17 residues. Germline CDR1 and CDR2: KGHSH and LQKENI.

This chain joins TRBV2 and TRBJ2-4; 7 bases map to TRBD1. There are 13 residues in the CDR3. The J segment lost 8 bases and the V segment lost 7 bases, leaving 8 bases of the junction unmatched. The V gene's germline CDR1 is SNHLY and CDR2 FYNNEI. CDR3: CASMERGRYIQYF. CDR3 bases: TGTGCCAGCATGGAGAGGGGGCGGTACATTCAGTACTTC.

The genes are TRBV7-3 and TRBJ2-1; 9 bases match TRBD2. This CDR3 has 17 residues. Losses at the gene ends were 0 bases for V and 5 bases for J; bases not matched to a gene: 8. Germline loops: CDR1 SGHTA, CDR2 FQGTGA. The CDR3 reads CASSLTSETSGHNEQFF. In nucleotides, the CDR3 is TGTGCCAGCAGCTTAACGTCGGAGACTAGCGGACACAATGAGCAGTTCTTC.

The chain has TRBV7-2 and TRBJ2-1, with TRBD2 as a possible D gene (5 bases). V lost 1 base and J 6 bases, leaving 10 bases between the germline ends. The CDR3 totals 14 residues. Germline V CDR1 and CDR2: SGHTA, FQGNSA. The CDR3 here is CASSLVGVINEQFF. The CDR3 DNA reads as TGTGCCAGCAGCTTAGTGGGAGTGATCAATGAGCAGTTCTTC.

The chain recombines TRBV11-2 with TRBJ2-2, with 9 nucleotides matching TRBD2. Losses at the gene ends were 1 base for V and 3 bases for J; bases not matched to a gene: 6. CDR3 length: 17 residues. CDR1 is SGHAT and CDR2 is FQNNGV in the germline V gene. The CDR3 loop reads CASSLGVSGSYTGELFF. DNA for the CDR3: TGTGCCAGCAGCTTAGGGGTTAGCGGGAGTTACACCGGGGAGCTGTTTTTT.